This T cell receptor beta chain was sequenced for a study of shared clonotypes between healthy human individuals. The CDR3 has 12 amino acids. Germline V CDR1 and CDR2: GTSNPN, SVGIG (reference sequence). V was pared by 8 bases and J by 11 bases, with 13 bases of the junction left unmatched. Sequencing was performed with immunoSEQ multiplex PCR; in TCRdb, only in-frame clones are kept and a portion is missing. The sample records 2 million to 2.5 million clones, over 90% being singletons. Sequencing was performed on naive CD4+ T cells from PBMCs. Subset indicated: CD45RA+ positively selected. The source of this sequence is a man between 18 and 35 years old in good health. Some clones in this sample may be carry-over from other donors' samples. The chain joins TRBV30 to TRBJ2-5, with 8 bases matching TRBD1. The CDR3 DNA follows: TGTGCCGCGACAGGGGCCCATCCTCAGCAGTACTTC. Protein: CAATGAHPQQYF. Looking up the rest from reference TRBV30 and TRBJ2-5 gives the full variable domain: SQTIHQWPATLVQPVGSPLSLECTVEGTSNPNLYWYRQAAGRGLQLLFYSVGIGQISSEVPQNLSASRPQDRQFILSSKKLLLSDSGFYLCAATGAHPQQYFGPGTRLLVL.